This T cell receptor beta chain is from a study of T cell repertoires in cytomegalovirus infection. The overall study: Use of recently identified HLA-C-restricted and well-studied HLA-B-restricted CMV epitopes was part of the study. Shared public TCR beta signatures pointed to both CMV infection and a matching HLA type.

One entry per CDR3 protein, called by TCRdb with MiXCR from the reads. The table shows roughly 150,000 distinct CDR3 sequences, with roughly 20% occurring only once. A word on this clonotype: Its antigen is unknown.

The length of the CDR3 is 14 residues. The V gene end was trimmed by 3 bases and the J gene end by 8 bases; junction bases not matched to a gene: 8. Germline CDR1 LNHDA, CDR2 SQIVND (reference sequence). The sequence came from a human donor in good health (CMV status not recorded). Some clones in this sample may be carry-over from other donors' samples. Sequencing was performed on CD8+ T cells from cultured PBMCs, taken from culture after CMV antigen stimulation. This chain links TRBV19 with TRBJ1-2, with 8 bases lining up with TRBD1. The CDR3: CASSMRQGAWGYTF. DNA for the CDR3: TGTGCCAGTAGTATGCGGCAGGGGGCGTGGGGCTACACCTTC. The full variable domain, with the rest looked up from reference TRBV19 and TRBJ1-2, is DGGITQSPKYLFRKEGQNVTLSCEQNLNHDAMYWYRQDPGQGLRLIYYSQIVNDFQKGDIAEGYSVSREKKESFPLTVTSAQKNPTAFYLCASSMRQGAWGYTFGSGTRLTVV.